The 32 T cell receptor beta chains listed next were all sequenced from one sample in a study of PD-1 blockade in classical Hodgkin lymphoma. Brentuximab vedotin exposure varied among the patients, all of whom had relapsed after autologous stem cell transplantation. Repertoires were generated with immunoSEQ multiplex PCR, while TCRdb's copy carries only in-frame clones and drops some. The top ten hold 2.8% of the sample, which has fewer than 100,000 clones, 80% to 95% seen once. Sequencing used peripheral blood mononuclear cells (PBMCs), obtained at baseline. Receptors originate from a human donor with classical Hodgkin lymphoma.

The CDR3 here is CASSLIAEGYNEQFF. Written as DNA, the CDR3 is TGTGCCAGCAGTTTAATAGCGGAAGGGTACAATGAGCAGTTCTTC. V usage is TRBV28 and J usage is TRBJ2-1; TRBD2 is a possible D gene (6 bases). Per the germline V gene, CDR1 is MDHEN and CDR2 is SYDVKM. This CDR3 has 15 amino acids. V gave up 2 bases and J gave up 4 bases, with 12 bases separating them.

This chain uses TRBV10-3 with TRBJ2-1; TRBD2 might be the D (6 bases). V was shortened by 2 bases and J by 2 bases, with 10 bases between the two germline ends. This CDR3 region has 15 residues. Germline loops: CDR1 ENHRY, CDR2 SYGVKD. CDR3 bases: TGTGCCATCAGTGAGCGGACTACTACCTACAATGAGCAGTTCTTC. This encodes CAISERTTTYNEQFF.

The CDR3, as DNA: TGCGCCAGCAGCCAATCGGGGAGCTCCTACGAGCAGTACTTC. Translation gives CASSQSGSSYEQYF. The chain combines TRBV4-1 with TRBJ2-7; a weak D match, TRBD2 (5 bases). There are 14 residues in the CDR3. CDR1 and CDR2 from the germline V gene are MGHRA and YSYEKL. V gave up 2 bases and J gave up 0 bases, with 8 bases separating them.

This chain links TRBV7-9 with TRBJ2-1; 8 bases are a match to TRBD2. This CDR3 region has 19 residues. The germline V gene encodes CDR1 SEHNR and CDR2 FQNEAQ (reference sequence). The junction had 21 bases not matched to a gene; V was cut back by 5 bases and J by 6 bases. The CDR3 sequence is CASSPPGGGAGVSGNEQFF. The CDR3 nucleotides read TGTGCCAGCAGCCCCCCGGGGGGAGGAGCGGGAGTGTCCGGCAATGAGCAGTTCTTC.

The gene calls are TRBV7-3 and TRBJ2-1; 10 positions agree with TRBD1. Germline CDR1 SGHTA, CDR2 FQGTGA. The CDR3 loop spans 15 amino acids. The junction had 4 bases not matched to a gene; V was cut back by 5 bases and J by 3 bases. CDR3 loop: CASSPRTGGYNEQFF. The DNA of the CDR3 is TGTGCCAGCAGCCCGCGGACAGGGGGCTACAATGAGCAGTTCTTC. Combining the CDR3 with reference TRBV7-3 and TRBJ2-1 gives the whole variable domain GAGVSQTPSNKVTEKGKYVELRCDPISGHTALYWYRQSLGQGPEFLIYFQGTGAADDSGLPNDRFFAVRPEGSVSTLKIQRTERGDSAVYLCASSPRTGGYNEQFFGPGTRLTVL.

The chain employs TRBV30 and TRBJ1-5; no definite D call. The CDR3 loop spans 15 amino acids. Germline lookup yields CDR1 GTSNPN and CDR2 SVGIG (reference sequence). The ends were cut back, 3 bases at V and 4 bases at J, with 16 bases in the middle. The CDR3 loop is CAWRPSSVLNQPQHF. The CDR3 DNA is TGTGCCTGGAGACCCTCCAGTGTTCTGAATCAGCCCCAGCATTTT.

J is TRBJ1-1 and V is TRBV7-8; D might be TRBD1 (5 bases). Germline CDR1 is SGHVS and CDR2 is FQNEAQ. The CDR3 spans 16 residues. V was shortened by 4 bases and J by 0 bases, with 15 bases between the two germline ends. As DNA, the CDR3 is TGTGCCAGCAGCTCAGTCTCCCAGGGTCTGAACACTGAAGCTTTCTTT. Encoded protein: CASSSVSQGLNTEAFF.

This CDR3 is CASSQKEPGQRSGNTIYF. DNA of the CDR3: TGTGCCAGCAGCCAAAAAGAGCCGGGACAGAGATCTGGAAACACCATATATTTT. This chain links TRBV7-8 with TRBJ1-3; TRBD1 matches at 7 bases. The CDR3 is 18 amino acids. Germline trimming cut 5 bases from V and 1 base from J; bases unmatched to any gene: 14. CDR1 and CDR2 (germline): SGHVS, FQNEAQ.

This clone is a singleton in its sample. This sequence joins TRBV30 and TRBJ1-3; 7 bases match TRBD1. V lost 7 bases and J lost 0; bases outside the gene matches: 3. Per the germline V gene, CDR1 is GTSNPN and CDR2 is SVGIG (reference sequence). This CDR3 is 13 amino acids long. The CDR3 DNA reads TGTGCCTTTCAGGGGGTCTCTGGAAACACCATATATTTT. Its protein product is CAFQGVSGNTIYF.

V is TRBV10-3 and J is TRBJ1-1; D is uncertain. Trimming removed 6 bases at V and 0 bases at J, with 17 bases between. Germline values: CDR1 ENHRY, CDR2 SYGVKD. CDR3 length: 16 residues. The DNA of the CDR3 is TGTGCCATCAGCGACGCGGACCCGCCTATGAACACTGAAGCTTTCTTT. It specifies CAISDADPPMNTEAFF.

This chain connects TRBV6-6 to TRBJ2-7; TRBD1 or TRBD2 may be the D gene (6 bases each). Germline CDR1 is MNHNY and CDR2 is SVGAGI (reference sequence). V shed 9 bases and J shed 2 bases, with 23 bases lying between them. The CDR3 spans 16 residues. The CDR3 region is CASRPRRDQGPYEQYF. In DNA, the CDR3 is TGTGCCAGTCGGCCCCGGAGGGACCAGGGGCCCTACGAGCAGTACTTC.

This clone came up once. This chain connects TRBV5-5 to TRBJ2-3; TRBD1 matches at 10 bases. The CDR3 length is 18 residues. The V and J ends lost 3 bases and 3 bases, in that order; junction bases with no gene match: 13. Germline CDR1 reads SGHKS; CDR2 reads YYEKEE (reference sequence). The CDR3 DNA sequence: TGTGCCAGCAGCTATCGCCCCGGTCCGGGACAGGGGACAGATACGCAGTATTTT. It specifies CASSYRPGPGQGTDTQYF. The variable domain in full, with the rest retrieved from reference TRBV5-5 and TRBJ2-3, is DAGVTQSPTHLIKTRGQQVTLRCSPISGHKSVSWYQQVLGQGPQFIFQYYEKEERGRGNFPDRFSARQFPNYSSELNVNALLLGDSALYLCASSYRPGPGQGTDTQYFGPGTRLTVL.

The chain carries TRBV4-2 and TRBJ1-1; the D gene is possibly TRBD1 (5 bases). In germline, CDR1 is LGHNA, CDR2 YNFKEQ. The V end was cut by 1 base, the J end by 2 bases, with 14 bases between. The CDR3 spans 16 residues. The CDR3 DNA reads TGTGCCAGCAGCCAAGGTCTTGGAGGGGCAAACACTGAAGCTTTCTTT. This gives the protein CASSQGLGGANTEAFF.

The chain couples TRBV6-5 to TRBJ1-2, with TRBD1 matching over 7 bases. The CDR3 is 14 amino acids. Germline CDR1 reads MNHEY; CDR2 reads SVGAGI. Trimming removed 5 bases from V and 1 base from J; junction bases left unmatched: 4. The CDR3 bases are TGTGCCAGCAGTCTGGACAGGTTTAACTATGGCTACACCTTC. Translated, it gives CASSLDRFNYGYTF.

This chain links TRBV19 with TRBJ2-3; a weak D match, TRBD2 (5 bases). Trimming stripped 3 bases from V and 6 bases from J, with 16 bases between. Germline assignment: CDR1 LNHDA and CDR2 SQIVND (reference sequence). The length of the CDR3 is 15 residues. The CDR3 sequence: CASSIPGSLADTQYF. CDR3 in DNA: TGTGCCAGTAGTATCCCGGGATCTCTGGCGGATACGCAGTATTTT.

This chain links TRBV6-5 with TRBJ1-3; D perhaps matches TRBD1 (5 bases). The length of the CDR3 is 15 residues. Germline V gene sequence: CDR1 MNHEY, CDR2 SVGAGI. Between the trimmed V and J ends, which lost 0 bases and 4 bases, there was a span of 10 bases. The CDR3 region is CASSYSRGLGNTIYF. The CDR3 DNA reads TGTGCCAGCAGTTACTCGCGGGGGTTGGGAAACACCATATATTTT.

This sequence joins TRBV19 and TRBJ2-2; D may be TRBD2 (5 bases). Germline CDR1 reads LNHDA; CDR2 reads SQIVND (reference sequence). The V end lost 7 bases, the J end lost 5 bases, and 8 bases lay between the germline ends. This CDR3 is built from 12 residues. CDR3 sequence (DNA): TGTGCCAGTATGAGGGAAACCGGGGAGCTGTTTTTT. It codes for CASMRETGELFF.

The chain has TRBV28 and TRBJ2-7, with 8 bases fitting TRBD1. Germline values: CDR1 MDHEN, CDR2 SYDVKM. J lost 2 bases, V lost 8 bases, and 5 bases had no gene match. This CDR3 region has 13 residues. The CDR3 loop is CASRMDRAYEQYF. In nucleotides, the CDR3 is TGTGCCAGCCGAATGGACAGGGCCTACGAGCAGTACTTC.

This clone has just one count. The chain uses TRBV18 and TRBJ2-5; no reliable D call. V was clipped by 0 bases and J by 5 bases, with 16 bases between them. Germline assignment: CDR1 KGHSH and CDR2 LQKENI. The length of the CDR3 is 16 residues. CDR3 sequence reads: CASSPPIPDLRETQYF. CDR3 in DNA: TGTGCCAGCTCACCACCTATTCCCGACCTCCGGGAGACCCAGTACTTC. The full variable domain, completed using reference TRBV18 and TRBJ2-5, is NAGVMQNPRHLVRRRGQEARLRCSPMKGHSHVYWYRQLPEEGLKFMVYLQKENIIDESGMPKERFSAEFPKEGPSILRIQQVVRGDSAAYFCASSPPIPDLRETQYFGPGTRLLVL.

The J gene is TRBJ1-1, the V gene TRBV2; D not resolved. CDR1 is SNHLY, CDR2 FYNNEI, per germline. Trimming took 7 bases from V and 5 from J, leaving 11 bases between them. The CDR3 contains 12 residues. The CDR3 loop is CASTPFRTEAFF. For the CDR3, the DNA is TGTGCCAGCACCCCGTTTCGTACTGAAGCTTTCTTT.

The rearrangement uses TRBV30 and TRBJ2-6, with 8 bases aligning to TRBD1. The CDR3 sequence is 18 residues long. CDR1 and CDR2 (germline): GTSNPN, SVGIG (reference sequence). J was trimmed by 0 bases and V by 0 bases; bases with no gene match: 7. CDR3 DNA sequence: TGTGCCTGGAGTGTCGGGACAGGCCTATCCTCTGGGGCCAACGTCCTGACTTTC. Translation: CAWSVGTGLSSGANVLTF. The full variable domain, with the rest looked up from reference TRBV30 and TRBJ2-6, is SQTIHQWPATLVQPVGSPLSLECTVEGTSNPNLYWYRQAAGRGLQLLFYSVGIGQISSEVPQNLSASRPQDRQFILSSKKLLLSDSGFYLCAWSVGTGLSSGANVLTFGAGSRLTVL.

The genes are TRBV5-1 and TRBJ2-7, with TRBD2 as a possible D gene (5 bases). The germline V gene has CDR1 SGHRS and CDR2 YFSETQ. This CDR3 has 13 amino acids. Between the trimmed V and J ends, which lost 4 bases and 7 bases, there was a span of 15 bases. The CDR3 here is CASSELQTMEQYF. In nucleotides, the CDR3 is TGCGCCAGCAGCGAATTACAGACTATGGAGCAGTACTTC.

CDR3 sequence: CASSTTGINEKLFF. DNA for the CDR3: TGTGCCAGCAGCACGACTGGTATCAATGAAAAACTGTTTTTT. The chain is built from TRBV11-3 and TRBJ1-4; D not certain. Trimming took off 5 bases at V and 5 bases at J, with 12 bases between the two ends. Looked up from germline, CDR1 is SGHNT and CDR2 is YENEEA. The CDR3 has 14 amino acids.

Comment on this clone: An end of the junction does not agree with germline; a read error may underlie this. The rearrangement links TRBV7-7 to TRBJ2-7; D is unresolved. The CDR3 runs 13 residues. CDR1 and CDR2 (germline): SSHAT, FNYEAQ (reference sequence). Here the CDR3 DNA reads TGTGCTAGCAGCTTAGACACCGCCTACGAGCAGTACTTC. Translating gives CASSLDTAYEQYF. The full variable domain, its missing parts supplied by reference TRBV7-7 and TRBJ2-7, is GAGVSQSPRYKVTKRGQDVTLRCDPISSHATLYWYQQALGQGPEFLTYFNYEAQPDKSGLPSDRFSAERPEGSISTLTIQRTEQRDSAMYRCASSLDTAYEQYFGPGTRLTVT.

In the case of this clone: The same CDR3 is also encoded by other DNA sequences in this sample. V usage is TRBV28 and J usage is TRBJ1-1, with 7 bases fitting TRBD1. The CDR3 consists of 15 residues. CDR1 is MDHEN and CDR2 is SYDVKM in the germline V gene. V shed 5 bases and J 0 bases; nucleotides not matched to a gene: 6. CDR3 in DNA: TGTGCCAGCAGTCCCCCGGGACAGCTGAACACTGAAGCTTTCTTT. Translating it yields CASSPPGQLNTEAFF.

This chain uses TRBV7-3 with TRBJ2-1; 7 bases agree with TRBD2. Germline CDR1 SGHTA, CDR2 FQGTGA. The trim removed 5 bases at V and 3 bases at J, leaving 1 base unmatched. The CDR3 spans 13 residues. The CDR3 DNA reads TGTGCCAGCAGCGCGGGAGACTACAATGAGCAGTTCTTC. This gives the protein CASSAGDYNEQFF.

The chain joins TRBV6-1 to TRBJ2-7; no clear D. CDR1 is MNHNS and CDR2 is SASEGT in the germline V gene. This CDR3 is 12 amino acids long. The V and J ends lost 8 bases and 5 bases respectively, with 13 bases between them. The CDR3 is CASGNSWNEQYF. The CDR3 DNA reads TGTGCCAGCGGGAACTCCTGGAACGAGCAGTACTTC.

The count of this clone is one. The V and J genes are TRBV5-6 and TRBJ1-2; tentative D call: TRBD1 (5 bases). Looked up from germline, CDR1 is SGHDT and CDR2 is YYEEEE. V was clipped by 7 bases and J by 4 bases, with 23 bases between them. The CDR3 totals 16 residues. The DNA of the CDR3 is TGTGCCAGCGGCCGAGTTGATAACGGGGCCTTCTATGGCTACACCTTC. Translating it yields CASGRVDNGAFYGYTF.

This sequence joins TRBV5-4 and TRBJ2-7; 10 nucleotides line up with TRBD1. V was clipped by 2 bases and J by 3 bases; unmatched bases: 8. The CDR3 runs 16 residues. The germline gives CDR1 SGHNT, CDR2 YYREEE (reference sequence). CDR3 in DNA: TGTGCCAGCAGCTTCCCCAGGACAGGGGGAATCTACGAGCAGTACTTC. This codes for CASSFPRTGGIYEQYF. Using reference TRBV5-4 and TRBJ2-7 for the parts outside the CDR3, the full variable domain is ETGVTQSPTHLIKTRGQQVTLRCSSQSGHNTVSWYQQALGQGPQFIFQYYREEENGRGNFPPRFSGLQFPNYSSELNVNALELDDSALYLCASSFPRTGGIYEQYFGPGTRLTVT.

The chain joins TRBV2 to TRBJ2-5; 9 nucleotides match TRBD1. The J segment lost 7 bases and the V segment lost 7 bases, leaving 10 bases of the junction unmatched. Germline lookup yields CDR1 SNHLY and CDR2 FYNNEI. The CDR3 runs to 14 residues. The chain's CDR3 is CASTPGQGFGTQYF. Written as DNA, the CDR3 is TGTGCCAGCACCCCGGGACAGGGTTTTGGGACCCAGTACTTC. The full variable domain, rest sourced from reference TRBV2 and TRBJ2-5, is EPEVTQTPSHQVTQMGQEVILRCVPISNHLYFYWYRQILGQKVEFLVSFYNNEISEKSEIFDDQFSVERPDGSNFTLKIRSTKLEDSAMYFCASTPGQGFGTQYFGPGTRLLVL.

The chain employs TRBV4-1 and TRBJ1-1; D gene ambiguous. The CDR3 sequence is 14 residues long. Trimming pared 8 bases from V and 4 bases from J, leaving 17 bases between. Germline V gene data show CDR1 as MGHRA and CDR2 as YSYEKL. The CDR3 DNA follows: TGCGCCAGCTCCTATATATTATCGGGCACTGAAGCTTTCTTT. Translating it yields CASSYILSGTEAFF.

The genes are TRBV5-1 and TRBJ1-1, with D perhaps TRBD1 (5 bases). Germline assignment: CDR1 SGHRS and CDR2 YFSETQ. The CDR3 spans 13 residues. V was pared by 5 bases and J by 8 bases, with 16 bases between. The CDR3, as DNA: TGCGCCAGCAGGCCTCGAGAACAGGACGAAGCTTTCTTT. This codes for CASRPREQDEAFF.